The 13 T cell receptor beta chains reported below all come from one sample, sequenced in a study of beta chain features in type 1 diabetes. Expressed TCRB transcripts were sequenced after all isolated RNA was converted to cDNA. Data came from immunoSEQ multiplex PCR; TCRdb stores just in-frame clones and leaves some out. Of about 900,000 clones in the sample, about 17% were seen once. Sequencing was done on a sample of naive CD4+ T cells from blood. Receptor source: a woman between 18 and 29 years old in good health.

This chain links TRBV7-2 with TRBJ2-1; D is possibly TRBD2 (8 bases). The germline gives CDR1 SGHTA, CDR2 FQGNSA. The CDR3 sequence is 16 residues long. CDR3 amino acids: CASQGVAGPSYNEQFF. The CDR3 DNA reads as TGTGCTTCGCAGGGGGTAGCGGGACCCTCCTACAATGAGCAGTTCTTC.

This clone was detected only a few times. The chain is built from TRBV7-9 and TRBJ2-5, with unresolved D. Trimming pared 6 bases from V and 0 bases from J, leaving 14 bases between. Germline V gene sequence: CDR1 SEHNR, CDR2 FQNEAQ (reference sequence). The CDR3 extends over 15 amino acids. The CDR3 spells CASRPRQSNQETQYF. CDR3 sequence (DNA): TGTGCCAGCAGACCTCGCCAATCGAACCAAGAGACCCAGTACTTC.

The J gene is TRBJ2-2, the V gene TRBV6-6; D may be TRBD1 (6 bases). This CDR3 is 13 amino acids long. The germline gives CDR1 MNHNY, CDR2 SVGAGI (reference sequence). The CDR3 DNA follows: TGTGCGGTCGAACAGGGTACCGCCGGGGAGCTGTTTTTT. Its protein product is CAVEQGTAGELFF.

For this clone: Additional DNA sequences in this sample encode the identical CDR3. The genes are TRBV2 and TRBJ1-1, with 8 nucleotides matching TRBD1. Germline V gives CDR1 SNHLY, CDR2 FYNNEI. With 4 bases clipped from V and 0 bases from J, the junction kept 1 base outside the gene matches. CDR3 length: 14 residues. CDR3 in amino acids: CASSGQGLNTEAFF. For the CDR3, the DNA is TGTGCCAGCAGTGGACAGGGGTTGAACACTGAAGCTTTCTTT.

This clone was seen ten or more times. The rearrangement joins TRBV7-9 to TRBJ2-1; D unresolved. Trimming cost V 4 bases and J 10 bases, with 11 bases left between them. The CDR3 runs to 12 residues. Per the germline V gene, CDR1 is SEHNR and CDR2 is FQNEAQ (reference sequence). CDR3 DNA sequence: TGTGCCAGCAGCTCGTCAGGAAGGGAGCAGTTCTTC. It yields the protein CASSSSGREQFF.

This clone has more than one count but fewer than ten. The chain joins TRBV27 to TRBJ1-1; 7 bases line up with TRBD1. The germline gives CDR1 MNHEY, CDR2 SMNVEV (reference sequence). The CDR3 is made up of 12 amino acids. Losses at the gene ends were 5 bases for V and 11 bases for J; bases not matched to a gene: 8. The CDR3 coding sequence is TGTGCCAGCAGTGGGAGACAGGGCTCGGCTTTCTTT. Residues: CASSGRQGSAFF.

J is TRBJ1-2 and V is TRBV7-9; the D is unclear. In germline, CDR1 is SEHNR, CDR2 FQNEAQ (reference sequence). Trimming left V 2 bases short and J 8 bases short, with 15 bases between. The CDR3 consists of 14 residues. CDR3 nucleotides: TGTGCCAGCAGCTTAATGCCGCAGGCCGGCGGCTACACCTTC. Its protein product is CASSLMPQAGGYTF.

The CDR3 coding sequence is TGTGCCAGCAGTGAAGCTTGGGGGATGGAGACCCAGTACTTC. Protein product: CASSEAWGMETQYF. The V call is TRBV6-1, the J call TRBJ2-5; perhaps D is TRBD1 or TRBD2 (5 bases each). The V gene's germline CDR1 is MNHNS and CDR2 SASEGT. The CDR3 has 14 amino acids. Between the trimmed V and J ends, which lost 0 bases and 5 bases, there was a span of 10 bases.

In nucleotides, the CDR3 is TGTGCCAGCAGGAGACCGGGACTAGCTACAAACATTCAGTACTTC. Its protein is CASRRPGLATNIQYF. This chain connects TRBV11-2 to TRBJ2-4, with 9 positions matching TRBD2. V was pared by 6 bases and J by 6 bases, with 9 bases of the junction left unmatched. The CDR3 totals 15 residues. Germline CDR1 reads SGHAT; CDR2 reads FQNNGV.

The CDR3 sequence is CASSQVVLAGWGDTQYF. In DNA form, the CDR3 reads TGTGCCAGCAGCCAAGTCGTCCTAGCGGGATGGGGAGATACGCAGTATTTT. The rearrangement links TRBV14 to TRBJ2-3, with 9 bases lining up with TRBD2. CDR3 length equals 17 residues. Germline V CDR1 and CDR2: SGHDN, FVKESK. The V segment lost 1 base and the J segment 5 bases; nucleotides outside the gene matches: 10.

V usage is TRBV2 and J usage is TRBJ2-7; 15 bases agree with TRBD2. CDR3 length equals 16 residues. J was trimmed by 3 bases and V by 5 bases; bases with no gene match: 5. Germline lookup yields CDR1 SNHLY and CDR2 FYNNEI. The CDR3 region has the DNA TGTGCCAGCAGTAGGACTAGCGGGAGGGCAATCTACGAGCAGTACTTC. This translates into CASSRTSGRAIYEQYF.

The chain has TRBV6-6 and TRBJ1-2; 7 bases line up with TRBD1. CDR3 length: 14 amino acids. Unmatched junction bases numbered 8, after V lost 6 bases and J lost 4 bases. Germline CDR1 reads MNHNY; CDR2 reads SVGAGI (reference sequence). The CDR3 region is CASSPPTGSYGYTF. In DNA form, the CDR3 reads TGTGCCAGCAGCCCTCCGACAGGGTCCTATGGCTACACCTTC.

The chain carries TRBV6-5 and TRBJ2-3; D may be TRBD1 or TRBD2 (5 bases each). V lost 4 bases and J 6 bases, leaving 17 bases between the germline ends. Germline-derived CDR1 and CDR2 are MNHEY and SVGAGI. The CDR3 sequence is 15 residues long. CDR3 in DNA: TGTGCCAGCAGTTTACAGGACTCCGTGATGGATACGCAGTATTTT. Translating gives CASSLQDSVMDTQYF.